The subject of this entry is one T cell receptor (beta chain). Its antigen is still unknown. Unique molecular identifiers were incorporated during preparation of the TCRbeta library. TCRdb re-analysed the PCR reads in MiXCR, keeping a single row per CDR3 protein. The table shows nearly 350,000 distinct CDR3 sequences, with around 15% occurring only once. This sample was taken from a study of T-cell reconstitution after alpha-beta-depleted transplantation in children. General study findings and limits: Some patients showed high day-60 TCRbeta diversity, which derived from surviving recipient T cells and thymic progenitors. About two months after transplant, alpha-beta T cells reportedly came from several hundred expanded graft clones. T-cell numbers and diversity one year post-transplant derived largely from freshly generated T cells.

Losses at the gene ends were 0 bases for V and 0 bases for J; bases not matched to a gene: 17. CDR3 length equals 21 residues. Germline loops: CDR1 SQVTM, CDR2 ANQGSEA. The receptor was isolated from a male patient aged 2-10 years who had a stem cell transplant for acute lymphoblastic leukemia, so the T cells may come from the graft donor. Source: PBMCs, mostly from graft donor cells, taken 360 days after TCRalphabeta/CD19-depleted stem cell transplant. The rearrangement uses TRBV29-1 and TRBJ2-4; 10 bases map to TRBD2. The DNA for the CDR3 is TGCAGCGTTGAAGAGATCCAGAGCGGGCTAGCGGGAGTGGGAGCCAAAAACATTCAGTACTTC. Translated: CSVEEIQSGLAGVGAKNIQYF.